This T cell receptor (beta chain) was recorded in a study of blood T cell repertoires in COVID-19. About the study: The origin of the acute and convalescent COVID-19 samples was the United States, Italy and Spain. Sources were T cells, B-cell-depleted T cells, or PBMCs; the material itself was cDNA or gDNA.

Authors' analysis steps: From reference gene primer amplification, estimates of nucleated cell counts were derived. Method: immunoSEQ multiplex PCR; TCRdb's copy keeps in-frame clones and lacks some. The DNA gave D and trimming, while V, J and clone size come from that table. Of about 210,000 clones in the sample, around 88% were seen once. This CDR3 spans 15 amino acids. Germline V lookup: CDR1 SNHLY, CDR2 FYNNEI. J was trimmed by 2 bases and V by 5 bases; bases with no gene match: 7. The receptor comes from a woman in her fifties or sixties with acute or convalescent COVID-19. The V call is TRBV2, the J call TRBJ2-7; the match to TRBD2 covers 9 bases. Sequencing was performed on peripheral blood. The CDR3 coding sequence is TGTGCCAGCAGTCAGCGACTAGCGGCTACCTACGAGCAGTACTTC. Amino acids: CASSQRLAATYEQYF.